Below are 11 T cell receptor beta chains sequenced from a single sample in a study of T cell repertoires in cytomegalovirus infection. Antigens of these TCRs are unknown. One entry per CDR3 protein, called by TCRdb with MiXCR from the reads. Here the sample spans about half a million distinct CDR3 sequences, 30% to 40% being singletons. Specimen: cultured PBMCs, collected from culture after CMV antigen stimulation. The receptor set was obtained from a human donor in good health (CMV status not recorded). Some clones in this sample may be carry-over from other donors' samples.

This clonotype was counted only a few times. CDR3 in amino acids: CASSLAAGRTDTQYF. Written as DNA, the CDR3 is TGTGCCAGCAGCTTAGCGGCGGGGAGAACAGATACGCAGTATTTT. V usage is TRBV7-2 and J usage is TRBJ2-3; perhaps TRBD2 as D (6 bases). The V and J ends lost 0 bases and 3 bases respectively, with 10 bases between them. CDR3 length: 15 residues. The germline V gene has CDR1 SGHTA and CDR2 FQGNSA.

The chain joins TRBV20-1 to TRBJ2-2; a weak D match, TRBD2 (6 bases). V shed 3 bases and J shed 3 bases, with 23 bases lying between them. Germline V gene data show CDR1 as DFQATT and CDR2 as SNEGSKA (reference sequence). This CDR3 is 18 amino acids long. The CDR3 bases are TGCAGTGCTAGCCCCAACCCCGGGGCTAGCGAATACACCGGGGAGCTGTTTTTT. Translating gives CSASPNPGASEYTGELFF.

This clonotype was seen a handful of times. The V call is TRBV6-6, the J call TRBJ2-1, with D possibly matching TRBD1 (6 bases). V lost 2 bases and J lost 4, with 15 bases in between. CDR3 length: 16 amino acids. The germline V gene encodes CDR1 MNHNY and CDR2 SVGAGI (reference sequence). The CDR3 bases are TGTGCCAGCAGTTACGTCCAGGGGCTTTCGTACAATGAGCAGTTCTTC. Its protein is CASSYVQGLSYNEQFF.

This sequence joins TRBV20-1 and TRBJ2-3; D might be TRBD1 or TRBD2, each matching 5 bases. Trimming took 0 bases from V and 1 from J, leaving 17 bases between them. In germline, CDR1 is DFQATT, CDR2 SNEGSKA (reference sequence). This CDR3 spans 17 amino acids. The CDR3 DNA reads as TGCAGTGCTAGAGATCTCAGTGGGACCCGAGGCACAGATACGCAGTATTTT. This codes for CSARDLSGTRGTDTQYF.

The chain carries TRBV7-9 and TRBJ2-1; D is unresolved. The germline V and J ends were trimmed by 2 bases and 9 bases, with 8 bases remaining between them. CDR3 length equals 12 residues. Germline assignment: CDR1 SEHNR and CDR2 FQNEAQ (reference sequence). This chain's CDR3 is CASSLILVEQFF. CDR3 coding DNA: TGTGCCAGCAGCTTAATACTGGTTGAGCAGTTCTTC.

This clonotype was detected a few times. This chain connects TRBV25-1 to TRBJ1-1; no clear D. CDR3 size: 13 residues. Germline lookup yields CDR1 MGHDK and CDR2 SYGVNS. Trimming cost V 6 bases and J 5 bases, with 13 bases left between them. In DNA, the CDR3 is TGTGCCAGCAGCCGGGGATGGGGAACTGAAGCTTTCTTT. The encoded protein is CASSRGWGTEAFF.

This chain joins TRBV20-1 and TRBJ2-3; D is perhaps TRBD1 or TRBD2 (5 bases each). The CDR3 is 20 amino acids. CDR1 is DFQATT, CDR2 SNEGSKA, per germline (reference sequence). V lost 5 bases and J 0 bases, leaving 30 bases between the germline ends. This chain's CDR3 is CSAPAAARSRRWGSTDTQYF. The DNA for the CDR3 is TGCAGTGCTCCGGCAGCGGCCCGTTCACGTCGGTGGGGGAGCACAGATACGCAGTATTTT.

The chain links TRBV4-3 to TRBJ1-4, with 7 nucleotides matching TRBD1. Germline CDR1 is LGHNA and CDR2 is YSLEER. The CDR3 spans 15 residues. V dropped 1 base and J dropped 6; count of bases not matched to a gene: 5. The CDR3 DNA sequence: TGCGCCAGCAGCCAAGGAGACAGGGACCATGAAAAACTGTTTTTT. Residues: CASSQGDRDHEKLFF.

Only a few counts were recorded for this clonotype. The chain recombines TRBV20-1 with TRBJ2-3; TRBD2 matches 7 bases. The junction had 3 bases not matched to a gene; V was cut back by 3 bases and J by 0 bases. From germline, CDR1 is DFQATT and CDR2 SNEGSKA (reference sequence). This CDR3 is 14 amino acids long. This chain's CDR3 is CSAREAGSTDTQYF. The DNA for the CDR3 is TGCAGTGCTAGGGAAGCGGGAAGCACAGATACGCAGTATTTT.

As for this clonotype: A read error may account for a junction end that differs from germline. The rearrangement uses TRBV12-3 or TRBV12-4 and TRBJ2-7; 7 nucleotides agree with TRBD1. This CDR3 is 15 amino acids long. The CDR3 nucleotides read TGTGCCGGCAGCCGTGCCGGGACAGCTACTTACGAGCAGTACTTC. The encoded protein is CAGSRAGTATYEQYF.

There are a few counts of this clonotype. The CDR3 loop reads CASQGYFNVLTF. CDR3 DNA: TGTGCCAGCCAGGGTTATTTCAACGTCCTGACTTTC. The rearrangement links TRBV6-1 to TRBJ2-6, with D possibly being TRBD1 (5 bases). This CDR3 contains 12 residues. Germline V gives CDR1 MNHNS, CDR2 SASEGT. Trimming took 8 bases from V and 9 from J, leaving 11 bases between them.